This T cell receptor (beta chain) was captured by sequencing in a study of human T cells and chemical hapten exposure. Whole-study context: Variation in per-sample TCR yields came mainly from small pooled library volume differences. Study-wide results and limits: Expanded TCRs clustered into significantly more large CDR3 similarity groups than controls, the analysis revealed.

Concerning this clonotype itself: As yet, its antigen is unknown.

As processed by the authors: A typical sample had approximately 93,000 TCRs, with about 23,224 to 690,600 overall. TCRdb passed the RACE reads through MiXCR, listing each CDR3 protein once. It is TCRdb's table, rather than the study itself, that gives the V and J calls and clone size. In the table there are 330,000 or so distinct CDR3 sequences, about 6% of which are singletons. This sample's time point: patch test 2, 6 weeks after DPC sensitization. The treatment here: therapeutic diphenylcyclopropenone sensitization with weekly scalp DPC. Germline assignment: CDR1 DFQATT and CDR2 SNEGSKA (reference sequence). The trim removed 5 bases at V and 4 bases at J, leaving 9 bases unmatched. The CDR3 has 14 amino acids.

The chain is built from TRBV20-1 and TRBJ1-2, with TRBD1 matching 8 bases. This TCR derives from a woman between 18 and 30 years old with alopecia areata. Some clones in this sample may be carry-over from other donors' samples. Source: whole blood, taken in connection with sensitization to the hapten diphenylcyclopropenone (DPC). In nucleotides, the CDR3 is TGCAGTGCTGGATCTACAGGGGGAGGCTATGGCTACACCTTC. Translating it yields CSAGSTGGGYGYTF.